What follows are 27 T cell receptor beta chains derived from one specimen sequenced in a study of blood T cell repertoires in COVID-19. The repertoire was sequenced with immunoSEQ multiplex PCR; TCRdb's copy has only in-frame clones and lacks some. The sample records approximately 190,000 clones, roughly four fifths being singletons. Sequencing was done on a sample of peripheral blood. The receptors stem from a woman in her 40s with acute or convalescent COVID-19.

This chain joins TRBV4-1 and TRBJ1-1; the match to TRBD1 covers 7 bases. This CDR3 region has 15 residues. CDR1 MGHRA and CDR2 YSYEKL come from the germline V gene. V gave up 1 base and J gave up 7 bases; unmatched junction bases: 9. The CDR3 nucleotides read TGCGCCAGCAGCCAAGCCTCTCCGGGACAGCTTGAAGCTTTCTTT. This codes for CASSQASPGQLEAFF.

The CDR3 is CATSRGTGYAEQYF. DNA for the CDR3: TGTGCCACCAGCAGAGGGACAGGGTATGCCGAGCAGTACTTC. J is TRBJ2-7 and V is TRBV15, with 8 nucleotides matching TRBD1. CDR3 length: 14 amino acids. CDR1 is LNHNV, CDR2 YYDKDF, per germline (reference sequence). V gave up 1 base and J gave up 6 bases; unmatched junction bases: 5.

This clone was found once. This chain connects TRBV19 to TRBJ2-1; no firm D call. This CDR3 has 12 residues. Deletions cut 1 base from V and 9 bases from J, with 7 bases between. Looked up from germline, CDR1 is LNHDA and CDR2 is SQIVND (reference sequence). CDR3 residues: CASSIGVAEQFF. In DNA form, the CDR3 reads TGTGCCAGTAGTATAGGAGTAGCTGAGCAGTTCTTC.

V is TRBV6-6 and J is TRBJ2-2, with TRBD1 identical over 7 bases. V shed 2 bases and J 7 bases; nucleotides not matched to a gene: 10. The CDR3 totals 16 residues. CDR1 MNHNY and CDR2 SVGAGI come from the germline V gene (reference sequence). DNA of the CDR3: TGTGCCAGCAGTTACCCCATCCCTGGACAGGACGGGGAGCTGTTTTTT. It specifies CASSYPIPGQDGELFF.

J is TRBJ2-2 and V is TRBV5-1; tentative D call: TRBD1 (6 bases). Germline assignment: CDR1 SGHRS and CDR2 YFSETQ. There are 15 residues in the CDR3. V was clipped by 2 bases and J by 0 bases, with 8 bases between them. The CDR3 protein is CASSFQGPNTGELFF. CDR3 in DNA: TGCGCCAGCAGCTTCCAGGGGCCGAACACCGGGGAGCTGTTTTTT.

V usage is TRBV7-2 and J usage is TRBJ1-3, with D unclear. Looked up from germline, CDR1 is SGHTA and CDR2 is FQGNSA. The length of the CDR3 is 13 residues. Trimming removed 6 bases at V and 0 bases at J, with 6 bases between. The CDR3 bases are TGTGCCAGCAGTTCCAGCTCTGGAAACACCATATATTTT. Its translation is CASSSSSGNTIYF.

The chain combines TRBV13 with TRBJ2-5; 9 nucleotides match TRBD2. Germline loops: CDR1 PRHDT, CDR2 FYEKMQ (reference sequence). J gave up 2 bases and V 8 bases, and 6 bases lay outside the gene matches. This CDR3 is 14 amino acids long. In DNA, the CDR3 is TGTGCCAGCCTTCTAGCGGGGACTCAAGAGACCCAGTACTTC. Amino acid sequence: CASLLAGTQETQYF.

The chain recombines TRBV3-1 (or the pseudogene TRBV3-2) with TRBJ1-2, with 9 bases aligning to TRBD1. The trim removed 2 bases at V and 6 bases at J, leaving 4 bases unmatched. This CDR3 region has 14 residues. Germline values: CDR1 LGHDT, CDR2 YNNKEL (reference sequence). This CDR3 is CASSQRDRVHGYTF. The CDR3 DNA reads TGTGCCAGCAGCCAACGGGACAGGGTCCATGGCTACACCTTC.

The gene calls are TRBV10-2 and TRBJ2-2; TRBD1 might be the D (5 bases). The CDR3 is 19 amino acids. Germline V CDR1 and CDR2: WSHSY, SAAADI. V was clipped by 8 bases and J by 4 bases, with 29 bases between them. Written as DNA, the CDR3 is TGCGCCAGCCTAAAGGGGTCAGGGCCCAGCCCCTCGGGCACCGGGGAGCTGTTTTTT. Protein: CASLKGSGPSPSGTGELFF.

V usage is TRBV28 and J usage is TRBJ2-1, with 10 bases that match TRBD2. V was clipped by 6 bases and J by 5 bases; unmatched bases: 7. The CDR3 sequence is 15 residues long. Per the germline V gene, CDR1 is MDHEN and CDR2 is SYDVKM. The CDR3 sequence: CASRSTSGLNNEQFF. DNA of the CDR3: TGTGCCAGCAGGTCGACTAGCGGGCTAAACAATGAGCAGTTCTTC.

This chain joins TRBV12-3 or TRBV12-4 and TRBJ2-1; TRBD1 aligns across 7 bases. The CDR3 is 13 amino acids. The trim removed 10 bases at V and 4 bases at J, leaving 7 bases unmatched. DNA of the CDR3: TGTGCCACCACGGACAGGTTTTACAATGAGCAGTTCTTC. Encoded protein: CATTDRFYNEQFF.

J is TRBJ1-4 and V is TRBV5-1, with D tentatively TRBD1 (5 bases). The CDR3 is made up of 15 amino acids. Germline values: CDR1 SGHRS, CDR2 YFSETQ. Between the trimmed V and J ends, which lost 5 bases and 8 bases, there was a span of 19 bases. Here the CDR3 DNA reads TGCGCCAGCAGACCCGCGGGGGGGGAAAACGAAAAACTGTTTTTT. Translating it yields CASRPAGGENEKLFF. Supplemented by reference TRBV5-1 and TRBJ1-4, the full variable domain reads KAGVTQTPRYLIKTRGQQVTLSCSPISGHRSVSWYQQTPGQGLQFLFEYFSETQRNKGNFPGRFSGRQFSNSRSEMNVSTLELGDSALYLCASRPAGGENEKLFFGSGTQLSVL.

The chain combines TRBV19 with TRBJ2-1, with 8 bases that match TRBD2. The CDR3 covers 17 residues. Germline V lookup: CDR1 LNHDA, CDR2 SQIVND (reference sequence). Trimming cost V 5 bases and J 5 bases; bases outside gene matches: 14. The CDR3 bases are TGTGCCAGTAGTCCCCAGAGTAGCGGGGTTTACCACAATGAGCAGTTCTTC. This codes for CASSPQSSGVYHNEQFF.

The chain joins TRBV25-1 to TRBJ2-7, with TRBD1 matching over 8 bases. Looked up from germline, CDR1 is MGHDK and CDR2 is SYGVNS. The CDR3 length is 14 residues. J was trimmed by 3 bases and V by 4 bases; bases with no gene match: 5. This CDR3 reads CASSAGGSFYEQYF. CDR3 bases: TGTGCCAGCAGTGCAGGGGGCTCTTTCTACGAGCAGTACTTC.

The rearrangement uses TRBV15 and TRBJ2-7; D is ambiguous. The germline V gene encodes CDR1 LNHNV and CDR2 YYDKDF (reference sequence). This CDR3 comprises 15 residues. The germline V and J ends were trimmed by 1 base and 2 bases, with 12 bases remaining between them. The CDR3: CATSRAQRGPYEQYF. CDR3 DNA sequence: TGTGCCACCAGCAGAGCCCAAAGAGGTCCCTACGAGCAGTACTTC.

The chain recombines TRBV30 with TRBJ2-1, with 7 bases that match TRBD2. V gave up 5 bases and J gave up 15 bases; unmatched junction bases: 10. This CDR3 is built from 11 residues. Germline loops: CDR1 GTSNPN, CDR2 SVGIG (reference sequence). CDR3 DNA: TGTGCCTGGGAAGATCTAGCGGCCAGGTTCTTC. It yields the protein CAWEDLAARFF.

This clone was seen a single time. The V and J genes are TRBV3-1 (or the pseudogene TRBV3-2) and TRBJ2-7; 9 nucleotides agree with TRBD1. CDR3 length equals 16 residues. V was clipped by 2 bases and J by 5 bases; unmatched bases: 10. CDR1 LGHDT and CDR2 YNNKEL come from the germline V gene (reference sequence). The CDR3 DNA reads TGTGCCAGCAGCCAAACAGGGGGCGTTGGTAAGAACGAGCAGTACTTC. This codes for CASSQTGGVGKNEQYF.

This rearrangement joins TRBV5-8 to TRBJ2-2; D may be TRBD2 (6 bases). The germline V gene encodes CDR1 SGHTS and CDR2 YDEGEE. V lost 0 bases to trimming and J lost 3 bases, with 9 bases between them. CDR3 length: 15 residues. For the CDR3, the DNA is TGTGCCAGCAGCTTGGCCGGGACTTACACCGGGGAGCTGTTTTTT. The encoded protein is CASSLAGTYTGELFF.

Here the CDR3 reads CSASFTRTSGRAGANVLTF. The CDR3 coding sequence is TGCAGTGCTAGTTTCACGAGGACTAGCGGGAGGGCTGGGGCCAACGTCCTGACTTTC. The rearrangement joins TRBV20-1 to TRBJ2-6, with 15 bases fitting TRBD2. The V segment lost 3 bases and the J segment 2 bases; nucleotides outside the gene matches: 8. CDR1 is DFQATT and CDR2 is SNEGSKA in the germline V gene (reference sequence). This CDR3 has 19 residues.

The chain couples TRBV24-1 to TRBJ2-1; 10 bases align to TRBD1. This CDR3 contains 18 residues. Trimming removed 4 bases from V and 6 bases from J; junction bases left unmatched: 14. Germline-derived CDR1 and CDR2 are KGHDR and SFDVKD. The CDR3 DNA sequence: TGTGCCACCAGTGACCCACGGGACAGGGGTGCAGCTATCAATGAGCAGTTCTTC. Protein: CATSDPRDRGAAINEQFF.

The chain carries TRBV29-1 and TRBJ1-2; a possible D gene is TRBD1 (5 bases). The ends were cut back, 4 bases at V and 2 bases at J, with 11 bases in the middle. Per the germline V gene, CDR1 is SQVTM and CDR2 is ANQGSEA. The CDR3 consists of 13 residues. This CDR3 reads CSVGGPKNYGYTF. The CDR3 nucleotides are TGCAGCGTTGGGGGCCCTAAGAACTATGGCTACACCTTC. The full variable domain, in which reference TRBV29-1 and TRBJ1-2 provide the parts outside the CDR3, is SAVISQKPSRDICQRGTSLTIQCQVDSQVTMMFWYRQQPGQSLTLIATANQGSEATYESGFVIDKFPISRPNLTFSTLTVSNMSPEDSSIYLCSVGGPKNYGYTFGSGTRLTVV.

Points on this clone: Other nucleotide sequences in the sample specify the same CDR3. V usage is TRBV7-9 and J usage is TRBJ1-2; weak D call: TRBD1 (5 bases). CDR3 length: 13 amino acids. Germline CDR1 SEHNR, CDR2 FQNEAQ (reference sequence). V was shortened by 5 bases and J by 4 bases, with 11 bases between the two germline ends. The CDR3 sequence: CASSPGQRYGYTF. CDR3 coding DNA: TGTGCCAGCAGCCCCGGACAACGCTATGGCTACACCTTC.

The chain is built from TRBV15 and TRBJ1-6; D is unclear. V lost 0 bases to trimming and J lost 10 bases, with 10 bases between them. Germline CDR1 and CDR2: LNHNV and YYDKDF (reference sequence). CDR3 size: 14 residues. DNA for the CDR3: TGTGCCACCAGCAGAGATGCCCGGGGATCACCCCTCCACTTT. It yields the protein CATSRDARGSPLHF.

A few counts support this clone. The chain uses TRBV5-6 and TRBJ1-1; D is perhaps TRBD1 (5 bases). The ends were cut back, 0 bases at V and 5 bases at J, with 11 bases in the middle. This CDR3 has 14 residues. CDR1 and CDR2 from the germline V gene are SGHDT and YYEEEE. The CDR3 sequence: CASSLGGRGTEAFF. The CDR3 DNA reads TGTGCCAGCAGCTTGGGTGGAAGGGGTACTGAAGCTTTCTTT.

V usage is TRBV6-1 and J usage is TRBJ2-7, with TRBD2 matching over 11 bases. V trimming: 3 bases; J trimming: 4 bases; junction bases outside the gene matches: 8. The CDR3 extends over 16 amino acids. Germline CDR1 is MNHNS and CDR2 is SASEGT. CDR3 sequence reads: CASSDRTSGRRYEQYF. The CDR3 DNA is TGTGCCAGCAGTGATAGAACTAGCGGGAGACGGTACGAGCAGTACTTC.

V is TRBV11-3 and J is TRBJ2-3, with TRBD1 as a possible D gene (5 bases). V lost 3 bases to trimming and J lost 2 bases, with 9 bases between them. This CDR3 comprises 14 residues. Germline V gene lookup returns CDR1 SGHNT and CDR2 YENEEA. The DNA of the CDR3 is TGTGCCAGCAGCTTTAACAGGTACACAGATACGCAGTATTTT. It codes for CASSFNRYTDTQYF.

The chain joins TRBV5-5 to TRBJ2-7, with unresolved D. The CDR3 spans 12 residues. CDR1 SGHKS and CDR2 YYEKEE come from the germline V gene (reference sequence). V lost 4 bases and J 3 bases, leaving 8 bases between the germline ends. The DNA of the CDR3 is TGTGCCAGCAGCGGTCAGGTCTACGAGCAGTACTTC. Its translation: CASSGQVYEQYF.